These T cell receptor beta chains were read from a single sample in a study of beta chain features in type 1 diabetes. The repertoire was sequenced with immunoSEQ multiplex PCR; TCRdb's copy has only in-frame clones and lacks some. The profile covers about 15,000 clones, with roughly 69% appearing a single time and almost 2.5% taken by the ten largest. The sequenced sample was Tregs from blood. The receptor source for this set is a young man with type 1 diabetes. CDR3s include the opening cysteine and the closing phenylalanine or tryptophan. A D gene is named only where the DNA matches it firmly. Size values are once, few and many counts, or a class for expanded clones, and some rows have none.

d_gene | abundance | j_gene | len | v_gene | CDR3aa | CDR3nt
TRBD2 | NA | TRBJ2-1 | 16 | TRBV5-1 | CASSSSGIPRYNEQFF | TGCGCCAGCAGCTCTAGCGGGATACCACGCTACAATGAGCAGTTCTTC
NA | NA | TRBJ2-7 | 13 | TRBV2 | CASDSSPTYEQYF | TGTGCCAGTGACTCTTCGCCGACCTACGAGCAGTACTTC
NA | NA | TRBJ1-5 | 12 | TRBV6-5 | CASSYSGQPQHF | TGTGCCAGCAGTTACTCTGGCCAGCCCCAGCATTTT
TRBD2 | NA | TRBJ2-3 | 17 | TRBV4-1 | CASSQEAAGGPQDTQYF | TGCGCCAGCAGCCAAGAAGCGGCGGGGGGGCCCCAAGATACGCAGTATTTT
NA | NA | TRBJ2-3 | 16 | TRBV2 | CASSERTLPGTDTQYF | TGTGCCAGCAGTGAGAGGACTCTTCCCGGCACAGATACGCAGTATTTT
TRBD1 | NA | TRBJ2-7 | 15 | TRBV6-6 | CASSYRGTGSGEQYF | TGTGCCAGCAGTTACCGCGGGACAGGGTCTGGCGAGCAGTACTTC
NA | NA | TRBJ2-1 | 13 | TRBV6-1 | CASTLDPNNEQFF | TGTGCCAGCACGCTAGATCCCAACAATGAGCAGTTCTTC
NA | NA | TRBJ1-1 | 15 | TRBV5-1 | CASSLFAGLNTEAFF | TGCGCCAGCAGCTTGTTCGCAGGGCTGAACACTGAAGCTTTCTTT
TRBD1 | NA | TRBJ1-6 | 14 | TRBV2 | CASRGTADNSPLHF | TGTGCCAGCAGGGGGACAGCCGATAATTCACCCCTCCACTTT
NA | NA | TRBJ1-1 | 13 | TRBV7-9 | CASSRLGGLEAFF | TGTGCCAGCAGCCGGTTGGGAGGCCTTGAAGCTTTCTTT
NA | NA | TRBJ2-1 | 15 | TRBV6-1 | CASSEYRAGPNEQFF | TGTGCCAGCAGTGAATACAGGGCAGGGCCGAATGAGCAGTTCTTC
NA | NA | TRBJ2-6 | 16 | TRBV2 | CASSPSYSRGANVLTF | TGTGCCAGCAGTCCTAGCTATTCCAGGGGGGCCAACGTCCTGACTTTC
TRBD2 | NA | TRBJ2-1 | 15 | TRBV6-5 | CASSSGLAGRTKQFF | TGTGCCAGCAGTTCAGGACTAGCGGGAAGAACCAAGCAGTTCTTC
NA | NA | TRBJ2-7 | 16 | TRBV5-1 | CASSQPGGRTTYEQYF | TGCGCCAGCAGCCAGCCGGGCGGGCGTACCACCTACGAGCAGTACTTC
TRBD2 | NA | TRBJ2-1 | 15 | TRBV5-6 | CASSSRGRGGWEQFF | TGTGCCAGCAGCTCACGGGGGCGGGGGGGCTGGGAGCAGTTCTTC
NA | NA | TRBJ1-2 | 12 | TRBV19 | CASETSGKGYTF | TGTGCCAGTGAGACCTCGGGGAAAGGCTACACCTTC
NA | few | TRBJ2-5 | 15 | TRBV18 | CASSPPSTGQETQYF | TGTGCCAGCTCACCACCGTCGACTGGCCAAGAGACCCAGTACTTC
TRBD1 | NA | TRBJ1-5 | 14 | TRBV6-1 | CASRNTGADQPQHF | TGTGCCAGCAGAAATACAGGGGCGGACCAGCCCCAGCATTTT
NA | NA | TRBJ2-1 | 11 | TRBV20-1 | CSVVGRDLQFF | TGCAGTGTTGTCGGACGGGACTTGCAGTTCTTC
TRBD1 | NA | TRBJ2-5 | 15 | TRBV19 | CASSVSDRTQETQYF | TGTGCCAGTAGTGTATCGGACAGGACTCAAGAGACCCAGTACTTC
TRBD2 | NA | TRBJ2-5 | 14 | TRBV30 | CAWSVAGGQGTQYF | TGTGCCTGGAGTGTGGCGGGGGGGCAGGGGACCCAGTACTTC
NA | NA | TRBJ1-2 | 13 | TRBV7-9 | CASSRVQGDGYTF | TGTGCCAGCAGCCGGGTACAGGGCGATGGCTACACCTTC
TRBD1 | NA | TRBJ1-1 | 12 | TRBV27 | CASSGGNTEAFF | TGTGCCAGCTCAGGGGGCAACACTGAAGCTTTCTTT
TRBD2 | NA | TRBJ2-7 | 16 | TRBV27 | CASSRGSLAGPYEQYF | TGTGCCAGCAGTCGGGGATCTCTAGCGGGCCCCTACGAGCAGTACTTC
NA | NA | TRBJ2-7 | 14 | TRBV29-1 | CSARQSPSSYEQYF | TGCAGCGCGCGACAGTCCCCTAGCTCCTACGAGCAGTACTTC
TRBD1 | NA | TRBJ2-7 | 14 | TRBV6-6 | CASSYRQGIHEQYF | TGTGCCAGCAGTTACCGACAGGGGATCCACGAGCAGTACTTC
NA | once | TRBJ2-7 | 12 | TRBV29-1 | CSVARGLNEQYF | TGCAGCGTTGCTCGGGGTCTCAACGAGCAGTACTTC
NA | NA | TRBJ2-7 | 12 | TRBV7-9 | CASSRGGDEQYF | TGTGCCAGCAGCCGAGGGGGGGACGAGCAGTACTTC
NA | NA | TRBJ2-1 | 12 | TRBV9 | CASSVDLNEQFF | TGTGCCAGCAGCGTAGATCTCAATGAGCAGTTCTTC
TRBD2 | NA | TRBJ2-3 | 14 | TRBV30 | CAWSIAGPTDTQYF | TGTGCCTGGAGTATAGCGGGACCCACAGATACGCAGTATTTT
TRBD1 | few | TRBJ2-5 | 16 | TRBV5-1 | CASSLQTGSTTETQYF | TGCGCCAGCAGCTTGCAGACAGGGAGTACGACAGAGACCCAGTACTTC
NA | NA | TRBJ2-2 | 17 | TRBV28 | CASTPGGTTGRTGELFF | TGTGCCAGCACCCCCGGCGGTACGACAGGGAGGACCGGGGAGCTGTTTTTT
NA | NA | TRBJ2-7 | 15 | TRBV7-8 | CASSLERGAPYEQYF | TGTGCCAGCAGCTTGGAACGGGGTGCCCCCTACGAGCAGTACTTC
TRBD2 | NA | TRBJ2-2 | 16 | TRBV5-1 | CASSVGLAWNTGELFF | TGCGCCAGCAGCGTGGGACTAGCGTGGAACACCGGGGAGCTGTTTTTT
NA | NA | TRBJ1-3 | 13 | TRBV29-1 | CSACTTPGNTIYF | TGCAGCGCCTGCACCACACCTGGAAACACCATATATTTT
TRBD1 | NA | TRBJ1-5 | 14 | TRBV6-1 | CASSGDSGLQPQHF | TGTGCCAGCAGTGGGGACAGTGGGCTTCAGCCCCAGCATTTT
TRBD2 | NA | TRBJ2-2 | 15 | TRBV6-1 | CASSGLAGAVGELFF | TGTGCCAGCAGTGGACTAGCGGGAGCTGTCGGGGAGCTGTTTTTT
NA | few | TRBJ2-7 | 13 | TRBV6-1 | CASRDRSTHEQYF | TGTGCCAGCAGAGACAGGTCCACCCACGAGCAGTACTTC
NA | NA | TRBJ1-2 | 15 | TRBV4-1 | CASSQLGQGGRGYTF | TGCGCCAGCAGCCAATTGGGCCAGGGAGGTCGTGGCTACACCTTC
TRBD2 | few | TRBJ2-5 | 16 | TRBV4-1 | CASSQEGLAAQETQYF | TGCGCCAGCAGCCAAGAGGGACTAGCGGCCCAAGAGACCCAGTACTTC
TRBD2 | NA | TRBJ2-3 | 17 | TRBV19 | CASSIAPTSRAGDTQYF | TGTGCCAGTAGTATTGCCCCGACTAGCCGTGCAGGCGATACGCAGTATTTT
TRBD1 | NA | TRBJ1-6 | 15 | TRBV7-9 | CASSRSGTGDSPLHF | TGTGCCAGCAGCCGCTCCGGGACAGGGGATTCACCCCTCCACTTT
NA | NA | TRBJ2-2 | 14 | TRBV9 | CASSSLPGGGELFF | TGTGCCAGCAGCTCTTTGCCAGGTGGCGGGGAGCTGTTTTTT
NA | NA | TRBJ1-1 | 17 | TRBV6-1 | CASSGASLITLNTEAFF | TGTGCCAGCAGTGGGGCCAGCTTGATAACACTGAACACTGAAGCTTTCTTT
NA | NA | TRBJ2-7 | 15 | TRBV10-3 | CAISETQGPTYEQYF | TGTGCCATCAGTGAGACTCAGGGGCCAACCTACGAGCAGTACTTC
NA | few | TRBJ1-6 | 18 | TRBV5-6 | CASGIGQRGFTYNSPLHF | TGTGCCAGCGGGATCGGCCAGCGGGGGTTCACCTATAATTCACCCCTCCACTTT
TRBD1 | NA | TRBJ2-3 | 13 | TRBV6-6 | CASSYGQADTQYF | TGTGCCAGCAGTTACGGACAGGCAGATACGCAGTATTTT
TRBD1 | NA | TRBJ1-1 | 15 | TRBV5-1 | CASSWRQGRNTEAFF | TGCGCCAGCAGCTGGAGACAGGGGAGGAACACTGAAGCTTTCTTT
TRBD1 | NA | TRBJ2-3 | 14 | TRBV6-5 | CASRWDSSTDTQYF | TGTGCCAGCAGATGGGACAGCTCCACAGATACGCAGTATTTT
NA | NA | TRBJ2-1 | 17 | TRBV7-9 | CASSLGGVSGDNNEQFF | TGTGCCAGCAGCTTAGGGGGGGTTAGCGGAGACAACAATGAGCAGTTCTTC
NA | NA | TRBJ2-2 | 14 | TRBV10-3 | CAITPTGNTGELFF | TGTGCCATCACCCCCACAGGGAACACCGGGGAGCTGTTTTTT
TRBD2 | NA | TRBJ2-1 | 16 | TRBV11-2 | CASSSLSGGGYNEQFF | TGTGCCAGCAGCTCCCTCAGCGGGGGGGGTTACAATGAGCAGTTCTTC
NA | once | TRBJ2-5 | 11 | TRBV2 | CASSGPETQYF | TGTGCCAGCAGTGGTCCGGAGACCCAGTACTTC
NA | NA | TRBJ2-1 | 12 | TRBV6-6 | CASTLAGNEQFF | TGTGCCAGCACTCTAGCAGGCAATGAGCAGTTCTTC
NA | NA | TRBJ2-3 | 14 | TRBV14 | CASRSLKSTDTQYF | TGTGCCAGCAGGTCCCTTAAAAGCACAGATACGCAGTATTTT
NA | NA | TRBJ2-7 | 15 | TRBV7-9 | CASSFGGVGLYEQYF | TGTGCCAGCAGCTTCGGTGGAGTGGGACTCTACGAGCAGTACTTC
NA | NA | TRBJ1-1 | 15 | TRBV30 | CAWSARRQARTEAFF | TGTGCCTGGAGTGCCCGTAGACAGGCGCGCACTGAAGCTTTCTTT